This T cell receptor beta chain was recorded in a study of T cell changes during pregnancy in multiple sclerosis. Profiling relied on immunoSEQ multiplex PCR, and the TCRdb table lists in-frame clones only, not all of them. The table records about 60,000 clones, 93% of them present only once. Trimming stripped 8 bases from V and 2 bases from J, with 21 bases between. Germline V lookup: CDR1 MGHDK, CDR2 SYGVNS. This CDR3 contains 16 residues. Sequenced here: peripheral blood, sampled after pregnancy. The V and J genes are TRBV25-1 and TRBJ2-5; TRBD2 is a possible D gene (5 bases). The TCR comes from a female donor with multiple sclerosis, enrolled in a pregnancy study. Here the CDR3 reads CASSAVGLADQETQYF. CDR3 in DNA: TGTGCCAGCTCCGCCGTAGGGCTAGCTGATCAAGAGACCCAGTACTTC. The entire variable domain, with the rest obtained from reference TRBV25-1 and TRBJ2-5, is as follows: EADIYQTPRYLVIGTGKKITLECSQTMGHDKMYWYQQDPGMELHLIHYSYGVNSTEKGDLSSESTVSRIRTEHFPLTLESARPSHTSQYLCASSAVGLADQETQYFGPGTRLLVL.